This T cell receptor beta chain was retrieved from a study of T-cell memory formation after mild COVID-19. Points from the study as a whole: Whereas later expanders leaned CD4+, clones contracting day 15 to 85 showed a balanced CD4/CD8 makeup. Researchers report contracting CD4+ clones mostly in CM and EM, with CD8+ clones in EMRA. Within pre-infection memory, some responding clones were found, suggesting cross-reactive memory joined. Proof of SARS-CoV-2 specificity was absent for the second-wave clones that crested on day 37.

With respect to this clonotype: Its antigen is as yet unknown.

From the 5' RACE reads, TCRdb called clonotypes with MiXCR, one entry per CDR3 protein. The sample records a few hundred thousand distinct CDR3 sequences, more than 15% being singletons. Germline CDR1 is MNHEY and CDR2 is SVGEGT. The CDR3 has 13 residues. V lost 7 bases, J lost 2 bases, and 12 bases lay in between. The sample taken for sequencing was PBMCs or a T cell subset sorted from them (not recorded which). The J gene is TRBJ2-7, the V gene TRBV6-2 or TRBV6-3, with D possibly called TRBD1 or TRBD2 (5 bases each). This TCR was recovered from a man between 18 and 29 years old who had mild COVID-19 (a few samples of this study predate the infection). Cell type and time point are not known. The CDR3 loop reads CASNRDGAYEQYV. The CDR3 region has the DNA TGTGCCAGCAATCGGGACGGAGCCTACGAGCAGTACGTC.